This record concerns one T cell receptor (beta chain) sequence. Its antigen specificity is not known. Nothing much larger sits one base from this clone, and base qualities are not available. The entry originates in a study of cytomegalovirus exposure and HLA in healthy donors (TCRdb year 2017). About the investigation overall: In an earlier analysis of some 550 of the donors, roughly 300 Gb of sequence data and 90 million to 130 million unique TCR beta sequences from 180 million or so T cells were reported. Approximately 310 gigabases of sequencing data and 80 million or so unique TCR sequences were included in an early release covering 550 to 650 HLA-typed donors. Of the 300 to 500 genotyped donors, approximately 80% were placed in the genetic ancestry cluster associated with self-reported Caucasian donors. The study aimed to test whether signatures of past pathogen exposure could be identified by cataloging public T cell receptors. The T cell repertoires of 670 or so subjects were profiled by immunosequencing and related to cytomegalovirus serostatus. In addition to the first cohort of 666 subjects, a separate validation cohort of under 150 different subjects was used. To predict cytomegalovirus infection status, the study brought together high-throughput TCR immunosequencing, statistical association of individual TCRs with disease status, and machine learning. To study patterns of TCR occurrence, a later analysis re-analyzed previously published TCR beta repertoires from 700 or so donors and added high-resolution HLA genotyping. Rather than using new phenotypic data, the later analysis identified candidate immune exposures from TCR beta sequences and from how often those sequences occurred across donors. An earlier analysis of some 500 of the donors used high-throughput TCR beta sequencing to judge whether each TCR beta V gene segment behaved as functional or pseudogenic. Alongside the repertoire data, information on donor age, sex, ethnicity and CMV serostatus was compiled. Genome-wide SNP genotypes for about 65% of the 666 donors were used in a later genetic analysis, which treated that subset as a discovery cohort. All discovery cohort repertoires had been generated using a single sequencing platform. Both class I and class II loci were covered by HLA typing, at four-digit resolution. The number of donors typed differed by locus, with about 629-630 for A, B, C, DRB1 and DQB1, around 500 for DQA1, under 610 for DPA1, and some 440 for DPB1. Roughly five DR-DQ haplotypes were handled as single units for association and clustering, since linkage in the cohort was strong. Among some 410 genotyped donors of the cohort, an average of about 240,000 unique TCR beta nucleotide sequences were sequenced per donor, roughly 18% of them non-productive.

The library was generated by the immunoSEQ multiplex PCR assay. For the multiplex PCR, a mixture combining 60 forward primers for TCR Vbeta segments and 13 reverse primers for TCR Jbeta segments was used. The CDR3 region of rearranged TCR beta genes was amplified from genomic DNA with a multiplex PCR assay. The amplified TCR beta libraries were sequenced on the Illumina HiSeq System as 87-base-pair reads. In the original analysis: A later analysis tallied around 80 million unique TCR beta chains across the 666 repertoires, and around 10 million of those chains were shared by two or more donors. A nearest-neighbor algorithm error-corrected the raw reads and collapsed the reads into unique sequences, merging closely related sequences to remove PCR and sequencing errors. V, D and J gene segments were assigned by aligning CDR3 sequences to IMGT reference sequences. For a sequence to be retained, a match of at least six nucleotides was required to both a V gene segment and a J gene segment. A rearrangement was called productive if the CDR3 had no stop codons and remained in frame with V and J, and every other rearrangement was called non-productive. Following IMGT convention, CDR3 was defined as the stretch from the second conserved V-encoded cysteine to the conserved J-encoded phenylalanine. In an earlier analysis of around 600 of the donors, sequences lacking an unambiguous match to a single V gene segment were excluded. An earlier analysis of 500 to 700 of the donors classified V segments as functional when productive rearrangements were above 56.7% and as segregating when the standard deviation between donors was above 5%. A statistical classification framework was built to diagnose cytomegalovirus status from the catalog of TCR beta chain sequences. In a later analysis, V and J genes were assigned by comparing TCR nucleotide sequences against IMGT/GENE-DB human TR gene sequences. The TCRdist pipeline was used in a later analysis to assign CDR3 sequences and most-parsimonious VDJ recombination scenarios. A later analysis defined each TCR beta chain by its CDR3 amino acid sequence plus V-gene family, and excluded reads lacking a unique V-gene family. In a later analysis, fewer than 600 highly shared, low-generation-probability nucleotide sequences were removed to address suspected cross-contamination and a sequencing artifact. In a later analysis, a clonal expansion index was calculated for each public chain from normalized within-repertoire ranks of inferred template counts. In a later analysis, generation probabilities were computed with a VDJ recombination model fitted to out-of-frame rearrangements, and the resulting probabilities were checked against IGoR. Hypergeometric tests were used in a later analysis to score TCR-TCR, TCR-HLA and TCR-CMV co-occurrence, with a repertoire-size bias correction applied to the TCR pairs. False discovery rates were estimated in a later analysis by permuting HLA or CMV assignments 20 times. In a later analysis, co-occurring TCRs were grouped using DBSCAN, with TCRdist sequence similarity added in when clustering inside HLA-allele-positive subsets. Repertoires with fewer than 30,000 or more than 120,000 public chains, plus five repertoires with anomalous nucleotide sharing, were excluded from co-occurrence clustering. TCRdb stores this immuneACCESS table with in-frame sequences only. Part of the clones is absent; in the studies checked, under half of the shortfall reflects unresolved V genes, and no reason is known for the rest. The V and J calls and the clone size are those of that table, but D and trimming were determined from the DNA. The sample includes fewer than 200,000 clones, with 65% to 85% observed a single time. Roughly 7.7% of the sample comes from the top ten.

Looking up the germline V gene yields CDR1 MNHEY and CDR2 SVGAGI. V is shortened by 6 bases, J by 7 bases, and the region joining them spans 15 bases. The CDR3 runs 13 residues from the cysteine to the phenylalanine. The entry retains the CDR3 DNA only, 39 bases that are in frame from base 1. In total, 630 or so healthy bone marrow donors made up the cohort. Cohort members were all nominally healthy when sampled, although unrecorded immune exposures were likely present. The donor was CMV seropositive and belonged to the group of more than 250 seropositive cohort members. A peripheral blood sample was provided by each donor, and peripheral blood mononuclear cells were used for TCR beta sequencing. The Qiagen DNeasy Blood Extraction Kit was used to extract genomic DNA from the blood cell samples. General conclusions and limits of the study: Most TCR sequences were observed very rarely across donors, whereas some public TCRs were present in many individuals. In a later analysis, around 17,000 TCR beta sequences were associated with specific HLA alleles at a false discovery rate of 0.05. In a later analysis, the rate of TCR association differed among HLA loci, with DRB1 alleles having the most associated TCRs and HLA-C alleles having the fewest. The presence/absence analyses assumed that sequencing depth was roughly uniform across donors, and that assumption may not be true. Strong co-occurrence of HLA alleles, especially DR and DQ, made assigning TCR associations to individual alleles difficult. Because counts were too low, fewer than 20 rarely observed V segments, including chromosome 9 orphons, were excluded from the earlier analysis of some 590 of the donors. According to a later analysis, most CMV-associated TCR beta chains appeared to be HLA-restricted, and the HLA associations seemed to be driven largely by CMV exposure. Linkage disequilibrium might explain the correlated functional status among segregating V segments, but an unknown experimental factor could not be ruled out. Some IMGT-functional V segments, including TRBV6-2 and TRBV6-3, could not be distinguished by the 87-base-pair reads and were therefore excluded. According to a later genetic analysis, donors in an Asian-associated ancestry cluster had fewer N-insertions in productive TCRs than the approximately 670-donor mean. A further reported finding was that TCR beta sequences accurately predicted the HLA-A and HLA-B alleles for most subjects in the first cohort. A cluster of highly shared sequence variants was judged likely to represent a technical artifact of the sequencing pipeline. CMV serostatus was the only immune exposure information available for the cohort. A later analysis reported that several top co-occurrence clusters appeared linked to parvovirus B19, influenza, CMV and Epstein-Barr virus. The authors suggested that the approach could potentially be generalized to other disease states and immunological phenotypes. A later analysis found that HLA-associated TCR beta chains were more clonally expanded and had lower generation probabilities than equally common non-associated chains. HLA typing was unavailable for some donors at each locus, so association tests used only the typed subset. Only TCR beta chains were sequenced in this cohort, and the absence of alpha or paired-chain data limited detectable features. The classifier was reported to diagnose cytomegalovirus status with high specificity and sensitivity in both the original and validation cohorts. In the study, around 160 TCR beta chains were listed as associated with cytomegalovirus. Broadly in line with IMGT annotations, most TCR beta V segments showed up in productive rearrangements about 90% or about 30% of the time in an earlier analysis of 450 to 750 of the donors. A few of the identified cytomegalovirus-associated TCR beta chains were confirmed in vitro to be specific for cytomegalovirus antigens. An association between a missense DCLRE1C variant and V-gene and J-gene trimming of TCR beta chains was found in a later genetic analysis and replicated in an independent cohort.

The sequencing sample was made of PBMCs. The rearrangement combines TRBV6-5 with TRBJ1-2; perhaps TRBD1 is the D gene, with 5 bases matching. The receptor was derived from a woman younger than 45 in good health and CMV-seropositive. The CDR3 has the sequence CASSLVGTGGYTF. In nucleotides, the sequence is TGTGCCAGCAGCCTGGTCGGGACTGGTGGCTACACCTTC.